This T cell receptor (beta chain) stems from a study of tumor-infiltrating lymphocytes in oesophageal squamous cell carcinoma. TCRdb reanalysed the PCR reads using MiXCR and keeps one entry per CDR3 protein. The sample contains roughly 23,000 distinct CDR3 sequences, 30% to 35% of which appear only once. The CDR3 runs 15 residues. Germline CDR1 and CDR2: SGHTA and FQGTGA. V lost 0 bases and J lost 6; bases outside the gene matches: 3. This clonotype ranks as medium-sized. This chain uses TRBV7-3 with TRBJ2-1; the match to TRBD2 covers 9 bases. The sample consisted of esophageal tumor tissue. The sequence came from a female donor with esophageal squamous cell carcinoma. This chain's CDR3 is CASSLTSGGINEQFF. CDR3 nucleotide sequence: TGTGCCAGCAGCTTAACTAGCGGGGGTATCAATGAGCAGTTCTTC.